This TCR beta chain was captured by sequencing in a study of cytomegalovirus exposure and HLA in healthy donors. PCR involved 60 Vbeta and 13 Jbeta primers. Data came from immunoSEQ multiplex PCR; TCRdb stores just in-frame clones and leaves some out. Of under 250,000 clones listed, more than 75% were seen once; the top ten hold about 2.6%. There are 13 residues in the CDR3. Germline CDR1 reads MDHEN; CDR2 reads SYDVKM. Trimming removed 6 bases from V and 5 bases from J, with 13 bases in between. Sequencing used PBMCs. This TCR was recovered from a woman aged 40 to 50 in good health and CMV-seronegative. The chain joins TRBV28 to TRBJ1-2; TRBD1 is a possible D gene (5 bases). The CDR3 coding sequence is TGTGCCAGCAGATCAGGGTTCCCGTATGGCTACACCTTC. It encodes CASRSGFPYGYTF.